The present T cell receptor (beta chain) was sequenced within a study of cytomegalovirus exposure and HLA in healthy donors. Across the study: There were about 85 million unique TCRs (from HLA-typed donors) in an early data release.

This CDR3 region has 14 residues. Germline CDR1 SGHRS, CDR2 YFSETQ. The germline V and J ends were trimmed by 0 bases and 7 bases, with 10 bases remaining between them. PCR involved 60 Vbeta and 13 Jbeta primers. Repertoires were generated with immunoSEQ multiplex PCR, while TCRdb's copy carries only in-frame clones and drops some. This sample carries about 200,000 clones, with about 0.9% going to the ten biggest clones. This clonotype was sampled from a woman aged 25 to 39 in good health and CMV-seropositive. The chain links TRBV5-1 to TRBJ2-2; D remains ambiguous. The sequencing input was PBMCs. CDR3 in amino acids: CASSLEHPSGELFF. The CDR3 coding sequence is TGCGCCAGCAGCTTGGAACACCCCAGCGGGGAGCTGTTTTTT.